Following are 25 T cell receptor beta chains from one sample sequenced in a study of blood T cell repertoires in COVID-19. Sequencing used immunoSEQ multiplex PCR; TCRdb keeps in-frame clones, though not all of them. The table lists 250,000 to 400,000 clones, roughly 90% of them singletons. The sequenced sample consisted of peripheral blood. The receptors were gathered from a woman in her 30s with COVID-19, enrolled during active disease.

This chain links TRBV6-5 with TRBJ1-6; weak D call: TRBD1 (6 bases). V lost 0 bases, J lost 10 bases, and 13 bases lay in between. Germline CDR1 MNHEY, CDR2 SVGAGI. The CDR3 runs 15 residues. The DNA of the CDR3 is TGTGCCAGCAGTTACTCGCCAGGGGCTCCGTCACCCCTCCACTTT. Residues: CASSYSPGAPSPLHF.

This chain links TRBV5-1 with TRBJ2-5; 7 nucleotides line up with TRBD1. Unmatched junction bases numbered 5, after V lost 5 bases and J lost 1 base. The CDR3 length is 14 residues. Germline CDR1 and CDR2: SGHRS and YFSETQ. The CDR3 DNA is TGCGCCAGCAGTTCTACAGGGGCCCAAGAGACCCAGTACTTC. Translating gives CASSSTGAQETQYF. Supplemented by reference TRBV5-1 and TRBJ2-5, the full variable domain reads KAGVTQTPRYLIKTRGQQVTLSCSPISGHRSVSWYQQTPGQGLQFLFEYFSETQRNKGNFPGRFSGRQFSNSRSEMNVSTLELGDSALYLCASSSTGAQETQYFGPGTRLLVL.

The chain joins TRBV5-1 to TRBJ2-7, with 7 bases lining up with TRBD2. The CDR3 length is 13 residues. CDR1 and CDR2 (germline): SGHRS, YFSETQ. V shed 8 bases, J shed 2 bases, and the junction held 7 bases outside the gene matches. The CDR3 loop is CASRASGTYEQYF. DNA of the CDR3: TGCGCCAGTAGGGCTAGCGGTACCTACGAGCAGTACTTC.

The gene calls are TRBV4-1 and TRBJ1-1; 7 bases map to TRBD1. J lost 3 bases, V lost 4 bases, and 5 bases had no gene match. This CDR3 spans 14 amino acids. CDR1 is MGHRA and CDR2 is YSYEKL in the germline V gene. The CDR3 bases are TGCGCCAGCAGCCTTCCCGGGACAGACACTGAAGCTTTCTTT. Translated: CASSLPGTDTEAFF.

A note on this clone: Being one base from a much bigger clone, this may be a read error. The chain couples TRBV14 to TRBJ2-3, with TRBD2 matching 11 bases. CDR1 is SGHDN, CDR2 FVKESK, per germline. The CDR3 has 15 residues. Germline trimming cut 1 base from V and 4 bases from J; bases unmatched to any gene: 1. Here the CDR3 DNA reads TGTGCCAGCAGCCAAGTACTAGCGGGAGCAGATACGCAGTATTTT. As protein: CASSQVLAGADTQYF.

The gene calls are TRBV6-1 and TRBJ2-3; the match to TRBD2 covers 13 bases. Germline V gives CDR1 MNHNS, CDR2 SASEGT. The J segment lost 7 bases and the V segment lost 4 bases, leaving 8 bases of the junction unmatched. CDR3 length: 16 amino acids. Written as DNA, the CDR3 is TGTGCCAGCAGTGTCCTCCGGACTAGCGGGAGTCATACGCAGTATTTT. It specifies CASSVLRTSGSHTQYF.

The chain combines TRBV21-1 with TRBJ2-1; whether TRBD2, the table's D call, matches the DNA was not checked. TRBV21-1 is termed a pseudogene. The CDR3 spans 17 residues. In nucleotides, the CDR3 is TGTGCCAGCAGCACTCCTCCTCTAGCGGCTGATTACAATGAGCAGTTCTTC. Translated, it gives CASSTPPLAADYNEQFF.

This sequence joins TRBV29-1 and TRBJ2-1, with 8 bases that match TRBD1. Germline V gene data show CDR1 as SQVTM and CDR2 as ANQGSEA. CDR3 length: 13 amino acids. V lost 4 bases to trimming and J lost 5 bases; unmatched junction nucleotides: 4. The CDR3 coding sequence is TGCAGCGTTGGGCAGGGGGCCAACAATGAGCAGTTCTTC. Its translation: CSVGQGANNEQFF.

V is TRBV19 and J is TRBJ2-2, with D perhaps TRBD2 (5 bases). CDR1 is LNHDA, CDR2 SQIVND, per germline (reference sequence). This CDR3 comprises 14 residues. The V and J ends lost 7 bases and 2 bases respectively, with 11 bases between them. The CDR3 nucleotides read TGTGCCAGTAAAGGAGCGGCTAACACCGGGGAGCTGTTTTTT. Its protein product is CASKGAANTGELFF.

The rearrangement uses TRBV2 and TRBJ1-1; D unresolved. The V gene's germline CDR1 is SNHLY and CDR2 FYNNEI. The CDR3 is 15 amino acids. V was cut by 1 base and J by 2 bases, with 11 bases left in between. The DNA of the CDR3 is TGTGCCAGCAGTGAAGGGAGGGCACCCAACACTGAAGCTTTCTTT. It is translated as CASSEGRAPNTEAFF.

CDR3 DNA sequence: TGCGCCAGCAGCCAAGATAACAGAGCCTACGAGCAGTACTTC. This gives the protein CASSQDNRAYEQYF. The rearrangement joins TRBV4-1 to TRBJ2-7, with D hard to call. Trimming cost V 0 bases and J 2 bases, with 8 bases left between them. The CDR3 has 14 amino acids. Germline CDR1 and CDR2: MGHRA and YSYEKL.

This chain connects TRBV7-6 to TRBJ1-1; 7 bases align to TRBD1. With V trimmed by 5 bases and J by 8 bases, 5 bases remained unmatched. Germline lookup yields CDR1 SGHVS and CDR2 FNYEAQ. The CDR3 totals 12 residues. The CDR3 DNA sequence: TGTGCCAGCAGCGCCTACAGGGGAGAAGCTTTCTTT. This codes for CASSAYRGEAFF.

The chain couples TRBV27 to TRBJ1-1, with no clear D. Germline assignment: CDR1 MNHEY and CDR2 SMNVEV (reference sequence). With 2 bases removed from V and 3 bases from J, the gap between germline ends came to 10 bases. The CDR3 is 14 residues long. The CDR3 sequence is CASSLAQPYTEAFF. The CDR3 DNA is TGTGCCAGCAGTTTAGCACAGCCCTACACTGAAGCTTTCTTT.

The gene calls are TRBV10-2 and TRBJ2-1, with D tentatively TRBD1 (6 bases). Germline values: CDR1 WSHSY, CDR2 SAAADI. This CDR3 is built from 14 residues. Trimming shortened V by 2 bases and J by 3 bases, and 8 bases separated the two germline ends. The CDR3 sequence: CASSEGGGYNEQFF. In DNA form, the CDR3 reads TGCGCCAGCAGTGAGGGGGGCGGCTACAATGAGCAGTTCTTC.

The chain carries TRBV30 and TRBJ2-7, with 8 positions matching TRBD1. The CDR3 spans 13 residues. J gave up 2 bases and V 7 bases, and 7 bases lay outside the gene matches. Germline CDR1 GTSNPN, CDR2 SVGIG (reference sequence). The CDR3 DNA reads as TGTGCCTACCAACTGGGACAGGCCTACGAGCAGTACTTC. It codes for CAYQLGQAYEQYF.

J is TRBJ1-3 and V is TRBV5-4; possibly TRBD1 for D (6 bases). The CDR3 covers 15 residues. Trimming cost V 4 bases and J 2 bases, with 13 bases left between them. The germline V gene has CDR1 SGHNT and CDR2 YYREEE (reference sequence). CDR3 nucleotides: TGTGCCAGCAGCAACAGTGGACAGCCTGGAAACACCATATATTTT. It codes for CASSNSGQPGNTIYF.

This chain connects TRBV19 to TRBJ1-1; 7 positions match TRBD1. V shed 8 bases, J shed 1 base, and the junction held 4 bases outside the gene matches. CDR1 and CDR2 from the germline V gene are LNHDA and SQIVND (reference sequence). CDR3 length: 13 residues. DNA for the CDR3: TGTGCCAGTTCGGGACAGAGGAACACTGAAGCTTTCTTT. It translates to CASSGQRNTEAFF.

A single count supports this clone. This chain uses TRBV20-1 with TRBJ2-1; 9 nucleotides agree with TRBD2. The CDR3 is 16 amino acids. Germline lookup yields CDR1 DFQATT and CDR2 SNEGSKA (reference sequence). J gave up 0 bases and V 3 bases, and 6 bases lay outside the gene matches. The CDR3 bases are TGCAGTGCTAGTGATCGACTAGCGGTCTCCTACAATGAGCAGTTCTTC. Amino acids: CSASDRLAVSYNEQFF.

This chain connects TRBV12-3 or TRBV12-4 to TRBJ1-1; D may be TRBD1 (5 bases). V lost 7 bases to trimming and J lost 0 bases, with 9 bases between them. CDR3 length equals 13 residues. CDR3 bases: TGTGCCAGCAAGACAGACATGAACACTGAAGCTTTCTTT. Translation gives CASKTDMNTEAFF.

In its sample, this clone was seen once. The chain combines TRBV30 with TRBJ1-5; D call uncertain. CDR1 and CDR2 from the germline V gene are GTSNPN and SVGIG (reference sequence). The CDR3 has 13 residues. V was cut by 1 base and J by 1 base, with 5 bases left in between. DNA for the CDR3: TGTGCCTGGAGTGCGGAGAGCAATCAGCCCCAGCATTTT. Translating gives CAWSAESNQPQHF. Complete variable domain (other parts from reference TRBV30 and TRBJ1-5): SQTIHQWPATLVQPVGSPLSLECTVEGTSNPNLYWYRQAAGRGLQLLFYSVGIGQISSEVPQNLSASRPQDRQFILSSKKLLLSDSGFYLCAWSAESNQPQHFGDGTRLSIL.

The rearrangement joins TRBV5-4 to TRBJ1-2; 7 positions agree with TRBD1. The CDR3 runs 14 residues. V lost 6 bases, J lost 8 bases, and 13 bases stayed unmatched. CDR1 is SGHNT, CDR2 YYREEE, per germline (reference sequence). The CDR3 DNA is TGTGCCAGCACACTCCCCGGGACAGTATACGGCTACACCTTC. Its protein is CASTLPGTVYGYTF.

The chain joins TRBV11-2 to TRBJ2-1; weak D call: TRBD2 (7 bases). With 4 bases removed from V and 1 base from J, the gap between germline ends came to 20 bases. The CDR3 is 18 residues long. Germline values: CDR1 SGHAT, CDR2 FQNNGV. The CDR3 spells CASSSTRGGGQSYNEQFF. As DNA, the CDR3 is TGTGCCAGCAGCTCAACCCGGGGAGGGGGGCAATCCTACAATGAGCAGTTCTTC.

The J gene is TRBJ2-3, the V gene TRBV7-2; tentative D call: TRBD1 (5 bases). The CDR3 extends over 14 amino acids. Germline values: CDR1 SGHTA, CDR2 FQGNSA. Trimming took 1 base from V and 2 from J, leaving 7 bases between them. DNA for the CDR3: TGTGCCAGCAGCTTAGACAGGAACACAGATACGCAGTATTTT. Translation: CASSLDRNTDTQYF.

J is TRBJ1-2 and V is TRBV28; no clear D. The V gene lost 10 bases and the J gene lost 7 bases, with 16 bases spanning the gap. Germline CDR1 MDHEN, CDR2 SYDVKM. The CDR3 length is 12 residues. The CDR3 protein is CAITGRMSGYTF. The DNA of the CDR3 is TGTGCCATCACGGGGAGGATGAGTGGCTACACCTTC.

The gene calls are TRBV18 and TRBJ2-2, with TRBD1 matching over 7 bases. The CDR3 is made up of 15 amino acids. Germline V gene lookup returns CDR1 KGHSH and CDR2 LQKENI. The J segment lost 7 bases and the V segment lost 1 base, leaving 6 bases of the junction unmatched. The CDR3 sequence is CASSPRGRGLGELFF. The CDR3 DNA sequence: TGTGCCAGCTCACCACGGGGAAGGGGGCTCGGGGAGCTGTTTTTT.